The subject of this entry is one TCR beta chain. What it binds is not known. This CDR3 contains 12 residues. Germline-derived CDR1 and CDR2 are SGHTA and FQGNSA. Trimming took 1 base from V and 10 from J, leaving 8 bases between them. These data come from a study of vaccination and CD4 T cells after COVID-19. Sequence data for DNA of cultured CD4+ T cells were generated by the Oncomine TCR Beta short-read assay. DNA came from CD4+ T cells after culture. TCRdb processed the PCR reads anew with MiXCR; each CDR3 protein has one entry. The sample holds approximately 9,300 distinct CDR3 sequences, 30% to 35% seen once. Treatment specified: approximately 9-day PBMC culture with coronavirus spike peptide pools or control peptides (ViraFEST assay). According to the study, CD4+ T cells from the unexposed donor were gathered ahead of the COVID-19 pandemic (2011-2018).

Sequencing was performed on CD4+ T cells from blood, cultured in vitro. The rearrangement uses TRBV7-2 and TRBJ2-1, with D uncertain. The sequence was collected from a human donor in good health. The CDR3 DNA sequence: TGTGCCAGCAGCTTAGATGTTCGGGAGCAGTTCTTC. It codes for CASSLDVREQFF.